The clone carrying this T cell receptor (beta chain) was seen a few times. As yet, its antigen is unknown. The method was immunoSEQ multiplex PCR; TCRdb's version includes in-frame clones alone and lacks a portion of them. The sample includes under 20,000 clones, approximately 88% of them seen just once. The sample originates from a study of T cell responses to AZD1222 COVID-19 vaccine. Study-wide results and caveats: Vaccine-related CD4 TCRs covered spike, predominating at 160-218 and 743-854. At study baseline, merely six AZD1222 recipients were seropositive. In a largely white British group with more females than males, clonal diversity was possibly underestimated.

This CDR3 comprises 14 residues. The V end was cut by 1 base, the J end by 7 bases, with 8 bases between. Germline V gene data show CDR1 as SEHNR and CDR2 as FQNEAQ (reference sequence). Sequenced here: peripheral blood, sampled 28 days after the second AZD1222 dose. This receptor was taken from an adult who received the AZD1222 COVID-19 vaccine. The J gene is TRBJ1-6, the V gene TRBV7-9, with a possible D match to TRBD1 (5 bases). The CDR3 spells CASSLGTRNSPLHF. The CDR3 DNA reads as TGTGCCAGCAGCTTAGGGACAAGAAATTCACCCCTCCACTTT.